The present entry profiles one T cell receptor (beta chain) with its context. The sample comes from a study of cytomegalovirus exposure and HLA in healthy donors. V lost 2 bases, J lost 4 bases, and 11 bases lay in between. The CDR3 is 14 amino acids. CDR1 is SGHTA, CDR2 FQGNSA, per germline. In the PCR, 60 Vbeta and 13 Jbeta primers were used. TCRdb's copy holds only in-frame clones and misses some; the assay was immunoSEQ multiplex PCR. The table records fewer than 200,000 clones, roughly 77% of them present only once. The sample was PBMCs. The sequence was obtained from a young man in good health and CMV-seropositive. The genes are TRBV7-2 and TRBJ2-5, with D perhaps TRBD1 (5 bases). The CDR3 protein is CASSLWLGAETQYF. DNA of the CDR3: TGTGCCAGCAGCTTATGGTTAGGGGCAGAGACCCAGTACTTC.